This TCR beta chain was found in a study of spatial heterogeneity in lung cancer (dated by TCRdb to about 2019). With regard to the full study: Beta-chain transcripts were consistently detected in greater numbers than alpha-chain transcripts, which likely reflected higher beta-chain transcript abundance. Nonsynonymous mutation counts, determined by whole-exome sequencing of tumor tissue, were related to TCR repertoire features. In the raw uncorrected reads, each unique combination of TCR and UMI appeared on average more than ten times. At surgery, over 200 tumor regions, 64 matched nontumor lung samples and more than 50 PBMC samples were TCR-sequenced for both alpha and beta chains. In non-small cell lung cancer, the study quantitatively compared TCR alpha and beta repertoires across several tumor regions, matched nontumor lung, and blood.

What the time point label conveys for this sample: sample taken at primary tumor resection. Whole RNA extracted from tumor and nontumor lung tissue, or from cryopreserved PBMC samples, was used for TCR sequencing without cell sorting. The donors were some 72 patients from the lung TRACERx cohort who had early-stage, untreated non-small cell lung cancer. A patient was chosen for TCR sequencing only when enough RNA was available from at least two tumor regions. The study at large found these results: Additional single-cell paired TCR alpha and beta sequencing was considered necessary to confirm, at a functional level, the hypothesis that regional TCRs recognize regional mutations. Ubiquitous expanded tumor TCRs were detected in blood more often at tumor resection than at routine follow-up.

A note on this clonotype: Its antigen remains unidentified. No much larger clone exists at a distance of one base, and base qualities are not known.

The library was prepared using 5' RACE. Reads for this sample came from a NextSeq 500. The TCR library protocol attached a unique molecular identifier to each TCR cDNA molecule to allow correction of PCR and sequencing errors. The paper's processing steps were these. TCR identification, UMI-based error correction and CDR3 extraction were all carried out with Decombinator tools. TCRs above a frequency of 2 per 1,000, corresponding to the top 1% of the tumor frequency distribution, were defined as expanded. Renyi diversity was computed with the R vegan package after each repertoire had been subsampled 100 times to 5,000 TCRs. CDR3 similarity networks were constructed using string-kernel similarity of amino acid triplets, with links drawn between CDR3s whose pairwise similarity was above 0.82. TCRdb passed the public sequencing reads through fastp at Q25 and MiXCR, retaining productive beta sequences. Here each entry gathers all rows of one CDR3 protein and keeps the most common genes and DNA. What appears here as the V and J calls and clone size reflects TCRdb's work, not the paper's. This sample has about 36,000 distinct CDR3 sequences in its table, and roughly 5% of those were observed once. The ten largest account for 25% to 30% of the sample.

Including cysteine and phenylalanine, the CDR3 has 17 amino acids. The retained sequence is limited to the CDR3, 51 bases, with the frame set at the first base. The germline V end is reduced by 3 bases and the J end by 5 bases; junction bases left unmatched: 12. Based on the germline V gene, the CDR1 and CDR2 sequences are MNHNS and SASEGT. The receptor comes from a female donor with early-stage non-small cell lung cancer. The sample consisted of PBMCs, taken at surgery. Recombination linked TRBV6-1 to TRBJ1-5; 8 central bases correspond to TRBD1. In nucleotide form, the sequence is TGTGCCAGCAGTGATCCCCAGGGGGCATCTGGTTATCAGCCCCAGCATTTT. This encodes CASSDPQGASGYQPQHF.